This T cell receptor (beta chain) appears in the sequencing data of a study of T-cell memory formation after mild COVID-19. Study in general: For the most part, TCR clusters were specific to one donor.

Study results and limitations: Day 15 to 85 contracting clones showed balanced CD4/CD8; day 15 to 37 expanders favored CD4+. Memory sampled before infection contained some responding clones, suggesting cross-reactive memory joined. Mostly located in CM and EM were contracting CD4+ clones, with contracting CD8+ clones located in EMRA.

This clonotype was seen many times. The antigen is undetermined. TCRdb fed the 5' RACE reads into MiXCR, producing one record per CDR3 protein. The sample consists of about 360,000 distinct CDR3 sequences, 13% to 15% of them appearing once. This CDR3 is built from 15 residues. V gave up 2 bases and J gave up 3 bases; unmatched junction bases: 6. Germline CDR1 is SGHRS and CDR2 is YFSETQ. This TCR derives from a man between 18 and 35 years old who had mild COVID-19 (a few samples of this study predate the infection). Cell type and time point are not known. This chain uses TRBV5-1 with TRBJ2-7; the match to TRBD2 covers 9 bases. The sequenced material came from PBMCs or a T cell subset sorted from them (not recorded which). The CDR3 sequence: CASSLSASGDYEQYF. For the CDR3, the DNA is TGCGCCAGCAGCTTATCGGCTAGCGGGGACTACGAGCAGTACTTC.